The present TCR beta chain was sequenced within a study of T-cell memory formation after mild COVID-19 (dated by TCRdb to the early 2020s). At the level of the whole study: TCR sequence clusters from the two donors were found to be largely donor specific. In a couple of donors, T-cell clones that expanded and contracted after mild COVID-19 were followed by sequencing TCRalpha and TCRbeta repertoires longitudinally. The cohort comprised two young, previously healthy adult volunteers, one female and one male. What the research found in general, with its limitations: Some responding clones were detected in pre-infection memory, suggesting pre-existing cross-reactive memory T cells joined the SARS-CoV-2 response. Contracting CD4+ clones were located mainly in the CM and EM memory subsets, whereas CD8+ clones were found to be enriched in EMRA. The study included only a couple of mild cases, and larger cohorts that include severe cases with pre-infection samples were judged to be necessary. Clones contracting from day 15 to 85 had balanced CD4/CD8 phenotypes, while a second wave expanding from day 15 to 37 was biased towards CD4+. Whether the second-wave clones peaking on day 37 were SARS-CoV-2 specific was not confirmed.

Ficoll-Paque density gradient centrifugation was used to isolate PBMCs. Sequencing used an Illumina NovaSeq 6000. cDNA libraries for TCRalpha and TCRbeta were prepared by 5'RACE using constant-segment primers, with sample barcodes and unique molecular identifiers added. Trizol reagent was used to extract RNA from every sample. Libraries were amplified in two PCR steps, with a second sample barcode and Illumina TruSeq adapters added in the second step. The libraries were sequenced on an Illumina NovaSeq using 2 x 150 bp paired-end reads. The original methods were these. Demultiplexing of reads and collapsing into UMI-guided consensus sequences were performed with migec v1.2.7. With mixcr v2.1.11, UMI consensuses were aligned to TRA and TRB V and J templates and assembled into clonotypes. A clonotype was counted as expanded or contracted only when both edgeR and NoisET called the clonotype significant, with the noise models trained on biological replicates. For edgeR calls, the thresholds were a false discovery rate-adjusted p below 0.01 and a log2 fold-change of 1. As an exploratory analysis of dynamics, max-normalized trajectories of the 1000 most abundant clonotypes were examined by PCA with hierarchical clustering. The CD4 or CD8 phenotype of responding clones was assigned using the separately sequenced CD4+ and CD8+ repertoires. The raw public data were reprocessed by TCRdb itself: fastp quality trimming at Q25, MiXCR clonotype calling, in-frame beta chains only. Rows matching on CDR3 protein sequence are summarized as one entry with the most common DNA and genes. TCRdb's processing, not the authors' own work, is the source of the V and J calls. This sample comprises roughly 620,000 distinct CDR3 sequences, 15% to 20% of them detected only once. Approximately 12% of the sample lies in the top ten.

As concerns this clonotype: It lacks a known antigen. Within one base of it there is no much larger clone, and no base qualities were kept.

The TCR was taken from an adult woman who had mild COVID-19 (a few samples of this study predate the infection). The sample titles of this study are shuffled in the database, so cell type and time point are left out; the donor was told from shared clones. The specimen sequenced was PBMCs or a T cell subset sorted from them (not recorded which).

The nucleotides read TGCAGTGCTAGCCTAGCGGGAGGGGTTACGAATGAGCAGTTCTTC. This encodes CSASLAGGVTNEQFF. The rearranged segments are TRBV20-1 and TRBJ2-1, and TRBD2 matches 12 of the central bases. Based on the germline V gene (reference sequence), the CDR1 and CDR2 sequences are DFQATT and SNEGSKA. Ends trimmed: V by 3 bases, J by 7 bases; bases unmatched to a gene: 7. The CDR3, cysteine through phenylalanine, is 15 amino acids long. Just the 45-base CDR3 DNA is kept, in frame starting at base 1.